This T cell receptor beta chain stems from a study of multiple sclerosis patients with progressive multifocal leukoencephalopathy. Study-wide points: Clones expanded at PML were already present before and during natalizumab. Whether JC virus or general immunocompromise explains the findings remained unclear. In most PML patients, TRB repertoires appeared less diverse by entropy.

The assay was immunoSEQ multiplex PCR, and TCRdb's table has in-frame clones only and misses some. Of about 30,000 clones detected, 80% to 95% appear once; the ten largest clones hold approximately 2%. A remark on this clone: Its target is not known.

Documented time point: before natalizumab initiation. Before the first natalizumab infusion, T0 blood samples were taken. The specimen sequenced was PBMCs. This sequence was found in a man aged 25-45 years with multiple sclerosis.

CDR3 amino acids: CASSRRGASGNTIYF. The CDR3 DNA follows: TGTGCCAGCAGCCGAAGGGGGGCCTCTGGAAACACCATATATTTT. The chain employs TRBV6-5 and TRBJ1-3, with D perhaps TRBD1 (6 bases). The V gene's germline CDR1 is MNHEY and CDR2 SVGAGI. The length of the CDR3 is 15 residues. The germline V and J ends were trimmed by 6 bases and 0 bases, with 12 bases remaining between them.